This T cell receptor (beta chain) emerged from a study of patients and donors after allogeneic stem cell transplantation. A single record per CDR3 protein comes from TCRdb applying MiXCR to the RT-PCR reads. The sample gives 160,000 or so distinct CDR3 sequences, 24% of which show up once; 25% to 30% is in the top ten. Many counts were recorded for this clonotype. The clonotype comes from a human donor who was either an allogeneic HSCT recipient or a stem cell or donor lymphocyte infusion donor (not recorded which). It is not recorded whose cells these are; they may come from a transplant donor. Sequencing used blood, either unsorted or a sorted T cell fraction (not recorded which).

CDR3 DNA: TGTGCCAGCTCACCACCGGTGGGAAAGGGGACCCAGTACTTC. This gives the protein CASSPPVGKGTQYF. The chain carries TRBV18 and TRBJ2-5; no clear D gene. Germline V gene data show CDR1 as KGHSH and CDR2 as LQKENI. With 0 bases removed from V and 7 bases from J, the gap between germline ends came to 12 bases. The CDR3 sequence is 14 residues long.